One T cell receptor beta chain is described in this entry. Its antigen is unidentified. This sample stems from a study of CD8 T cells in ankylosing spondylitis. In germline, CDR1 is LGHNA, CDR2 YSLEER. The CDR3 runs 14 residues. V was clipped by 4 bases and J by 6 bases; unmatched bases: 7. Overall study results and limits: Roughly eight highly homologous variants made up a TCR beta motif, and this motif appeared characteristic of ankylosing spondylitis blood. According to the report, clones linked to the disease were significantly enriched in matched synovial fluid samples taken from ankylosing spondylitis patients.

Researchers built TCR beta libraries using quantitative 5'-RACE with molecular barcodes. TCRdb analysed the 5' RACE reads with MiXCR anew, one entry per CDR3 protein. The sample contains under 30,000 distinct CDR3 sequences, over 6.5% of which appear only once. This chain uses TRBV4-3 with TRBJ2-3; TRBD2 matches at 7 bases. Sequenced input: blood. This clonotype originated in a male donor with ankylosing spondylitis or in good health (not recorded which). Here the CDR3 reads CASSLGLVGDTQYF. DNA for the CDR3: TGCGCCAGCAGCCTAGGACTAGTGGGGGATACGCAGTATTTT.